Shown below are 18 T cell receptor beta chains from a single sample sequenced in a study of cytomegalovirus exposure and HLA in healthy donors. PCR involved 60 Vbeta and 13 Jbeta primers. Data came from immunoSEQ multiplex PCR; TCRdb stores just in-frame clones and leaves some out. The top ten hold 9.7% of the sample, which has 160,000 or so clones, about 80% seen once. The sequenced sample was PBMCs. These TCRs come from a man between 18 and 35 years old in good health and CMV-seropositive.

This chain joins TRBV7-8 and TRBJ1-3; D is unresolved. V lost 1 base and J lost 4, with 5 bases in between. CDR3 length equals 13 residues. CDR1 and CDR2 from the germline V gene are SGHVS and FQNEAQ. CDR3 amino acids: CASSLDPGNTIYF. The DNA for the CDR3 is TGTGCCAGCAGCTTAGATCCAGGAAACACCATATATTTT.

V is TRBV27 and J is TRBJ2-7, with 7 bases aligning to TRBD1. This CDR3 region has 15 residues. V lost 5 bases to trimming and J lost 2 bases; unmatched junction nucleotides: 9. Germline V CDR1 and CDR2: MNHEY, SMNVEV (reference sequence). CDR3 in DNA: TGTGCCAGCAGTCCCGTGGGCAGGGGGACCTACGAGCAGTACTTC. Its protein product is CASSPVGRGTYEQYF.

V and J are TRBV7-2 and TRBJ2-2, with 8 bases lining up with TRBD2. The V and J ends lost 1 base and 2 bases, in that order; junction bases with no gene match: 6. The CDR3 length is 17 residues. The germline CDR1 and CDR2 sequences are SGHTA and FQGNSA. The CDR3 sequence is CASSLVPGGANTGELFF. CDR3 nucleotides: TGTGCCAGCAGCTTAGTGCCCGGGGGGGCAAACACCGGGGAGCTGTTTTTT.

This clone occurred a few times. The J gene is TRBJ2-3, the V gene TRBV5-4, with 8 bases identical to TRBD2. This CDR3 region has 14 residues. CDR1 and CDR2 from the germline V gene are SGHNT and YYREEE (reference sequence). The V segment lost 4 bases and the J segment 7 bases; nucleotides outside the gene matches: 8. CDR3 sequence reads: CASSDIRGGNTQYF. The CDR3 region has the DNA TGTGCCAGCAGCGATATCCGGGGGGGGAATACGCAGTATTTT.

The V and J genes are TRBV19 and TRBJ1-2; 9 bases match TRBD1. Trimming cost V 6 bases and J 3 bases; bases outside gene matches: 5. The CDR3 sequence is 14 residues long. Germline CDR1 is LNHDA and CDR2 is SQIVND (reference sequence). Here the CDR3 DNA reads TGTGCCAGTAGAGGTTGGGACAGGGACTATGGCTACACCTTC. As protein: CASRGWDRDYGYTF.

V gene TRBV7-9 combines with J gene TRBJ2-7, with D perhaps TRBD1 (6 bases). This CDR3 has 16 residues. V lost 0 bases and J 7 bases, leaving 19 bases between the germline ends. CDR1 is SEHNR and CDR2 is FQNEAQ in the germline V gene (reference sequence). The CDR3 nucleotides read TGTGCCAGCAGCTTAGCGATACCAGGGGTCCTTCTTGAGCAGTACTTC. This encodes CASSLAIPGVLLEQYF.

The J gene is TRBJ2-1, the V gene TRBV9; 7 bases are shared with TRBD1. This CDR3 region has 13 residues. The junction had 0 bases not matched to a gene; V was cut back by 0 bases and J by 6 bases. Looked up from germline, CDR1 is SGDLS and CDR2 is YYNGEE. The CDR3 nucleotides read TGTGCCAGCAGCGTAGCAGGGGGCAATGAGCAGTTCTTC. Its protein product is CASSVAGGNEQFF.

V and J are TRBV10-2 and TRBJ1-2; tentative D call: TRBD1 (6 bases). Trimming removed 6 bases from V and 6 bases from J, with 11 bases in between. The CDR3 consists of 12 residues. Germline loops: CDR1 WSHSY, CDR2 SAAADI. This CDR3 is CASSGQLDGYTF. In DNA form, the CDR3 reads TGCGCCAGCAGCGGACAGTTGGATGGCTACACCTTC.

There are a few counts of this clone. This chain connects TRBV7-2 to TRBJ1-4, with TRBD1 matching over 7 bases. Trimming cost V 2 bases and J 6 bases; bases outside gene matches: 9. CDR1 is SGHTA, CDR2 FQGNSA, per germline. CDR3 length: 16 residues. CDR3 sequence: CASSLLQGWGDEKLFF. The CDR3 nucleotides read TGTGCCAGCAGCTTACTACAGGGGTGGGGCGATGAAAAACTGTTTTTT.

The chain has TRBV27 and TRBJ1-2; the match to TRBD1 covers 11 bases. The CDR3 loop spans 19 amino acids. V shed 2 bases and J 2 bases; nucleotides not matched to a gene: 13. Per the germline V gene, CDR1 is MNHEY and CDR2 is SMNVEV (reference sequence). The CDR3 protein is CASSLNPGTGGLGNYGYTF. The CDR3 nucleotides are TGTGCCAGCAGTTTAAACCCCGGGACAGGGGGTTTGGGGAACTATGGCTACACCTTC.

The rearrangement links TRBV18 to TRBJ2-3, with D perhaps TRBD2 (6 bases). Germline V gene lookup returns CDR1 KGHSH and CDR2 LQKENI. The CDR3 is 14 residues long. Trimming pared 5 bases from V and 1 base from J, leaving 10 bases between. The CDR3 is CASSGSSGTDTQYF. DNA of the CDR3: TGTGCCAGCTCAGGGTCTAGCGGCACAGATACGCAGTATTTT.

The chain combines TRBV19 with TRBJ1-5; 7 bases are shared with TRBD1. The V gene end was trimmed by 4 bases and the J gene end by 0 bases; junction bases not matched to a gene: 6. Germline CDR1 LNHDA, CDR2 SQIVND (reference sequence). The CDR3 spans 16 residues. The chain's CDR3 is CASSTGTAISNQPQHF. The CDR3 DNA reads TGTGCCAGTAGTACGGGGACAGCTATTAGCAATCAGCCCCAGCATTTT.

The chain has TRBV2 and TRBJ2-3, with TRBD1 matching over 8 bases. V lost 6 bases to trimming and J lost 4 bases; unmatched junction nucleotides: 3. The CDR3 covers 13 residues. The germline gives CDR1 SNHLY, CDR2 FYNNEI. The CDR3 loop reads CASRLTGADTQYF. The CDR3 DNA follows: TGTGCCAGCAGATTGACAGGGGCAGATACGCAGTATTTT.

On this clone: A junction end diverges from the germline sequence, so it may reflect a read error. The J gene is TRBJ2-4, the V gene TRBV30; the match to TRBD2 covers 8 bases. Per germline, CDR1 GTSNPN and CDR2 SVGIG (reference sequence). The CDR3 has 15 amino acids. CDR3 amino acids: CAWSVRGLGWNSQYF. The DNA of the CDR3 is TGTGCCTGGAGTGTAAGGGGACTAGGGTGGAACAGTCAGTACTTC.

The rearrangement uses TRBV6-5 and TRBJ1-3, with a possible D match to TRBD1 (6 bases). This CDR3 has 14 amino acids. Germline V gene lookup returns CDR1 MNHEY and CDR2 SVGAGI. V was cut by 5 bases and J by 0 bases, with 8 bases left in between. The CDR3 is CASSQGFSGNTIYF. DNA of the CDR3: TGTGCCAGCAGTCAGGGGTTCTCTGGAAACACCATATATTTT.

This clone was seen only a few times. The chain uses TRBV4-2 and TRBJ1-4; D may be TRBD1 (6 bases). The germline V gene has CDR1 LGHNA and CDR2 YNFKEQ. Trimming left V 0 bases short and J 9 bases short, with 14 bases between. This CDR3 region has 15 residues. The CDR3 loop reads CASSQDWQGIQKLFF. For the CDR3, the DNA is TGTGCCAGCAGCCAAGATTGGCAGGGGATACAAAAACTGTTTTTT.

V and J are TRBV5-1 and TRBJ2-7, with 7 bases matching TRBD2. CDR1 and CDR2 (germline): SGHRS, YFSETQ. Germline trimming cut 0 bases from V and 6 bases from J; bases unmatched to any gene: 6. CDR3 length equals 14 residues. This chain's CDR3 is CASSLVREGSEQYF. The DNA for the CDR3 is TGCGCCAGCAGCTTGGTTAGGGAGGGAAGCGAGCAGTACTTC.

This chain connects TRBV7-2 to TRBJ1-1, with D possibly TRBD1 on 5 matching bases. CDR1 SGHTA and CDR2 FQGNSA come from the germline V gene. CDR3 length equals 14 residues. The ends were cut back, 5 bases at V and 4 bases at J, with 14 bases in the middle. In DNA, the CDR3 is TGTGCCAGCAGCCCCCCGGGGGTCCTCACTGAAGCTTTCTTT. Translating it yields CASSPPGVLTEAFF.